Below, 18 T cell receptor beta chains from the same sample are listed, as sequenced in a study of immune heterogeneity within non-small cell lung tumors. Bulk tumor genomic DNA served as template, at roughly 600 ng per sample. In surgery, several biopsies were collected from each primary tumor at widely spaced sites. Their non-small cell lung cancer was newly diagnosed and untreated, and the patients underwent curative surgery. For the TCR beta CDR3, multiplex PCR with 32 V and 13 J primers performed the amplification. TCRdb reprocessed the multiplex PCR reads via MiXCR and lists one record per CDR3 protein. This sample has roughly 23,000 distinct CDR3 sequences; 25% to 35% occur once, and the top ten carry roughly 4%. Source material: lung tumor tissue. Receptors originate from a man in his forties with non-small cell lung cancer.

V usage is TRBV7-2 and J usage is TRBJ2-7, with 10 bases matching TRBD2. Germline CDR1 reads SGHTA; CDR2 reads FQGNSA. The CDR3 length is 18 residues. V shed 5 bases, J shed 2 bases, and the junction held 15 bases outside the gene matches. CDR3 loop: CASSKAVAGGDSPYEQYF. The CDR3 DNA is TGTGCCAGCAGCAAGGCGGTAGCGGGAGGTGACTCGCCCTACGAGCAGTACTTC.

In nucleotides, the CDR3 is TGTGCCAGCGAACAGGGGGCGAACACCGGGGAGCTGTTTTTT. It is translated as CASEQGANTGELFF. This chain connects TRBV6-1 to TRBJ2-2; 8 bases fit TRBD1. CDR1 is MNHNS and CDR2 is SASEGT in the germline V gene. Trimming took 8 bases from V and 0 from J; bases not matched to a gene: 2. The CDR3 is 14 amino acids.

The rearrangement links TRBV14 to TRBJ2-2; maybe TRBD2 (6 bases). The V gene's germline CDR1 is SGHDN and CDR2 FVKESK. V was cut by 7 bases and J by 7 bases, with 10 bases left in between. This CDR3 contains 12 residues. CDR3 bases: TGTGCCAGCATGAGGGAGGACGGGGAGCTGTTTTTT. Its protein product is CASMREDGELFF.

Comment on this clonotype: Sequence at one end of the junction differs from germline and may be a read error. V gene TRBV7-6 combines with J gene TRBJ2-1, with 8 bases lining up with TRBD1. The CDR3 contains 16 residues. Germline V gene sequence: CDR1 SGHVS, CDR2 FNYEAQ. The CDR3 sequence is CASSRSPGGLGNEHFF. As DNA, the CDR3 is TGTGCCAGCAGCCGAAGTCCAGGGGGCTTGGGCAATGAGCATTTCTTC.

The table lists this clonotype with a few counts. V usage is TRBV12-3 or TRBV12-4 and J usage is TRBJ1-2; 9 bases are a match to TRBD1. The V gene end was trimmed by 11 bases and the J gene end by 5 bases; junction bases not matched to a gene: 9. The CDR3 sequence is 13 residues long. The DNA for the CDR3 is TGTGCCTCTTCGACAGGGGGGGTGTATGGCTACACCTTC. Translating gives CASSTGGVYGYTF.

The rearrangement joins TRBV7-2 to TRBJ1-6, with D possibly TRBD1 on 5 matching bases. The CDR3 consists of 12 residues. V was trimmed by 4 bases and J by 10 bases, leaving 8 bases between them. The germline V gene encodes CDR1 SGHTA and CDR2 FQGNSA. The CDR3 reads CASSYAGSPLHF. CDR3 coding DNA: TGTGCCAGCAGCTATGCAGGGTCACCCCTCCACTTT.

By sample fraction, this clonotype is medium-sized. The rearrangement uses TRBV28 and TRBJ2-1; D may be TRBD1 or TRBD2 (6 bases each). From germline, CDR1 is MDHEN and CDR2 SYDVKM. Trimming cost V 11 bases and J 5 bases, with 22 bases left between them. The CDR3 length is 15 residues. The CDR3 nucleotides are TGTGCCGGACAGTATGGCGGGGCGCTCGACAATGAGCAGTTCTTC. Amino acids: CAGQYGGALDNEQFF.

V gene TRBV7-3 combines with J gene TRBJ2-2; 16 bases fit TRBD2. The CDR3 contains 18 residues. Germline V gene lookup returns CDR1 SGHTA and CDR2 FQGTGA. V gave up 5 bases and J gave up 5 bases; unmatched junction bases: 8. DNA for the CDR3: TGTGCCAGCAGCCCAGGGACTAGCGGGAGGGCCGGTACCGGGGAGCTGTTTTTT. Translating gives CASSPGTSGRAGTGELFF.

This clonotype occurred a few times. This chain connects TRBV3-1 to TRBJ1-1; no clear D gene. Trimming removed 0 bases at V and 8 bases at J, with 10 bases between. Germline values: CDR1 LGHDT, CDR2 YNNKEL (reference sequence). The CDR3 is made up of 13 amino acids. CDR3 sequence (DNA): TGTGCCAGCAGCCAAGACCGACCCGGGGAAGCTTTCTTT. This gives the protein CASSQDRPGEAFF.

The chain carries TRBV7-9 and TRBJ2-1, with 13 bases lining up with TRBD2. Germline-derived CDR1 and CDR2 are SEHNR and FQNEAQ (reference sequence). The V and J ends lost 5 bases and 8 bases, in that order; junction bases with no gene match: 6. The CDR3 covers 15 residues. As DNA, the CDR3 is TGTGCCAGCAGCGCCACTAGCGGGAGGGCCGATGAGCAGTTCTTC. The encoded protein is CASSATSGRADEQFF.

The genes are TRBV5-1 and TRBJ1-1, with D maybe TRBD1 (5 bases). The CDR3 has 14 residues. Germline CDR1 and CDR2: SGHRS and YFSETQ. Trimming cost V 6 bases and J 0 bases, with 12 bases left between them. The CDR3 sequence: CASTVGGVNTEAFF. CDR3 coding DNA: TGCGCCAGCACGGTGGGGGGGGTGAACACTGAAGCTTTCTTT. The variable domain in full, with the rest retrieved from reference TRBV5-1 and TRBJ1-1, is KAGVTQTPRYLIKTRGQQVTLSCSPISGHRSVSWYQQTPGQGLQFLFEYFSETQRNKGNFPGRFSGRQFSNSRSEMNVSTLELGDSALYLCASTVGGVNTEAFFGQGTRLTVV.

Comments on this clonotype: Sequence at one end of the junction differs from germline and may be a read error. The rearrangement joins TRBV20-1 to TRBJ2-2, with a tentative D call TRBD2 (5 bases). CDR1 and CDR2 from the germline V gene are DFQATT and SNEGSKA (reference sequence). CDR3 length equals 14 residues. As DNA, the CDR3 is TGCAGTACTAGAGATAAGGCCCTACACGGGGAGCTGTTTTTT. Encoded protein: CSTRDKALHGELFF.

This clonotype was picked up many times. V gene TRBV6-1 combines with J gene TRBJ2-1, with D perhaps TRBD1 or TRBD2 (5 bases each). The CDR3 has 14 residues. Germline V CDR1 and CDR2: MNHNS, SASEGT. V dropped 8 bases and J dropped 8 bases, with 19 bases sitting between them. The CDR3 spells CASWGGLLADEQFF. CDR3 in DNA: TGTGCCAGCTGGGGCGGGCTCCTCGCGGATGAGCAGTTCTTC.

This clonotype was found a few times. The J gene is TRBJ2-2, the V gene TRBV5-5, with TRBD2 identical over 11 bases. J lost 5 bases, V lost 4 bases, and 7 bases had no gene match. This CDR3 comprises 16 residues. Germline-derived CDR1 and CDR2 are SGHKS and YYEKEE (reference sequence). CDR3 sequence: CASSLLAGEYTGELFF. CDR3 DNA sequence: TGTGCCAGCAGCCTACTAGCGGGAGAGTATACCGGGGAGCTGTTTTTT.

To note about this clonotype: This sequence may be a read error, since a much larger clone differs from it by one base. The chain carries TRBV6-2 or TRBV6-3 and TRBJ2-6; possibly TRBD2 for D (6 bases). This CDR3 comprises 14 residues. Looked up from germline, CDR1 is MNHEY and CDR2 is SVGEGT. V was pared by 0 bases and J by 8 bases, with 8 bases between. CDR3 sequence: CASSYSGGSNVLTF. The CDR3 DNA reads TGTGCCAGCAGTTACTCCGGAGGGTCCAACGTCCTGACTTTC.

V gene TRBV7-9 combines with J gene TRBJ2-7; D gene ambiguous. Per germline, CDR1 SEHNR and CDR2 FQNEAQ (reference sequence). V was cut by 2 bases and J by 4 bases, with 12 bases left in between. This CDR3 contains 14 residues. DNA of the CDR3: TGTGCCAGCAGCTTAATGGGCCACCAATACGAGCAGTACTTC. It is translated as CASSLMGHQYEQYF. Filled out from reference TRBV7-9 and TRBJ2-7, the complete variable domain reads DTGVSQNPRHKITKRGQNVTFRCDPISEHNRLYWYRQTLGQGPEFLTYFQNEAQLEKSRLLSDRFSAERPKGSFSTLEIQRTEQGDSAMYLCASSLMGHQYEQYFGPGTRLTVT.

In its sample, this clonotype was seen a few times. The V and J genes are TRBV11-3 and TRBJ2-3; D might be TRBD2 (5 bases). V lost 5 bases to trimming and J lost 0 bases, with 6 bases between them. Germline V gene data show CDR1 as SGHNT and CDR2 as YENEEA. CDR3 length: 13 amino acids. CDR3 amino acids: CASSSGSTDTQYF. CDR3 nucleotides: TGTGCCAGCAGCAGCGGAAGCACAGATACGCAGTATTTT.

This clonotype counts as medium-sized (0.01 to 0.1%). This chain uses TRBV6-1 with TRBJ2-7; the D gene could be TRBD1 or TRBD2 (5 bases each). The CDR3 spans 12 residues. Per germline, CDR1 MNHNS and CDR2 SASEGT. The germline V and J ends were trimmed by 4 bases and 11 bases, with 15 bases remaining between them. CDR3 DNA sequence: TGTGCCAGCAGTGTCGGGACCGCCCAGGAGTACTTC. Translated, it gives CASSVGTAQEYF.